Listed below are T cell receptor beta chains from one sample, sequenced in a study of blood T cell repertoires in COVID-19. The assay was immunoSEQ multiplex PCR, and TCRdb's table has in-frame clones only and misses some. There are about 230,000 clones in the sample; 65% to 90% occur only once, and under 2.5% lies in the top ten. Sequencing used peripheral blood. The receptors were gathered from a man between 35 and 55 years old who had recovered from COVID-19. Both conserved end residues are part of each CDR3. D genes are given only for firm matches. A row's size may be missing; if present it is once, few, many or a size class.

clone size	J gene	D gene	V gene	CDR3 protein	CDR3 DNA
.	TRBJ2-1	.	TRBV6-2/TRBV6-3	CASSRDSQGNEQFF	TGTGCCAGCAGCAGGGATTCTCAGGGGAATGAGCAGTTCTTC
.	TRBJ2-5	TRBD2	TRBV10-3	CAISGSAGGPMETQYF	TGTGCCATCAGTGGATCGGCGGGAGGGCCTATGGAGACCCAGTACTTC
.	TRBJ1-5	TRBD1	TRBV6-2/TRBV6-3	CASSYGQGVQQPQHF	TGTGCCAGCAGTTACGGACAGGGGGTGCAGCAGCCCCAGCATTTT
.	TRBJ1-1	.	TRBV4-3	CASSQDGLRNTEAFF	TGCGCCAGCAGCCAAGATGGACTCAGGAACACTGAAGCTTTCTTT
.	TRBJ2-4	TRBD1	TRBV3-1/TRBV3-2	CASSQDTTGGFQYF	TGTGCCAGCAGCCAAGATACCACAGGGGGTTTTCAGTACTTC
.	TRBJ1-4	.	TRBV7-2	CASSLGGGTNEKLFF	TGTGCCAGCAGCTTAGGAGGTGGCACTAATGAAAAACTGTTTTTT
few	TRBJ2-1	TRBD2	TRBV7-9	CASSLKRLADYNEQFF	TGTGCCAGCAGCTTAAAGAGACTAGCGGATTACAATGAGCAGTTCTTC
.	TRBJ2-7	TRBD2	TRBV19	CASSTGLSKEQYF	TGTGCCAGTAGTACGGGACTAAGTAAGGAGCAGTACTTC
.	TRBJ1-2	.	TRBV6-2/TRBV6-3	CASSYSKTTALNYGYTF	TGTGCCAGCAGTTACTCGAAGACTACCGCCCTTAACTATGGCTACACCTTC
.	TRBJ2-1	TRBD1	TRBV2	CASSRQGAWEQFF	TGTGCCAGCAGTCGACAGGGGGCATGGGAGCAGTTCTTC
once	TRBJ2-7	TRBD1	TRBV10-1	CASSSGTGSYEQYF	TGCGCCAGCAGCTCCGGGACAGGGAGTTACGAGCAGTACTTC
.	TRBJ2-1	TRBD2	TRBV6-4	CASSVVSGGYNEQFF	TGTGCCAGCAGTGTTGTTAGCGGGGGATACAATGAGCAGTTCTTC
.	TRBJ1-1	.	TRBV5-1	CASSLQGMNTEAFF	TGCGCCAGCAGCTTGCAGGGAATGAACACTGAAGCTTTCTTT
.	TRBJ2-7	TRBD1	TRBV27	CASSPQGARYEQYF	TGTGCCAGCAGCCCCCAGGGGGCAAGGTACGAGCAGTACTTC
.	TRBJ2-1	TRBD1	TRBV5-1	CASSIRQGSSYNEQFF	TGCGCCAGCAGCATAAGACAGGGGAGCTCCTACAATGAGCAGTTCTTC
once	TRBJ1-2	.	TRBV7-8	CASSLLRLPNYGYTF	TGTGCCAGCAGCTTACTGCGCTTACCTAACTATGGCTACACCTTC
.	TRBJ1-2	TRBD1	TRBV4-3	CASSQDRTGAKLYGYTF	TGCGCCAGCAGCCAAGATCGTACAGGGGCCAAACTCTATGGCTACACCTTC
.	TRBJ2-1	TRBD2	TRBV4-3	CASAGTIHYNEQFF	TGCGCCAGCGCCGGGACTATCCACTACAATGAGCAGTTCTTC
.	TRBJ2-3	.	TRBV7-8	CASSSSFGPAGTQYF	TGTGCCAGCAGCTCGTCATTCGGACCCGCGGGGACGCAGTATTTT
.	TRBJ1-1	TRBD1	TRBV27	CASSSDRFAEAFF	TGTGCCAGCAGCTCGGACAGGTTCGCTGAAGCTTTCTTT
few	TRBJ2-7	.	TRBV4-1	CASSQDLLAAREQYF	TGCGCCAGCAGCCAAGATCTACTAGCCGCGCGGGAGCAGTACTTC
.	TRBJ2-5	TRBD2	TRBV6-2/TRBV6-3	CASSPWTSLETQYF	TGTGCCAGCAGTCCCTGGACTAGCCTAGAGACCCAGTACTTC
.	TRBJ1-2	TRBD1	TRBV19	CASSPQGEGYGYTF	TGTGCCAGTAGTCCACAGGGGGAGGGCTATGGCTACACCTTC
.	TRBJ1-2	.	TRBV5-1	CASSQNPGEGAYTF	TGCGCCAGCAGTCAAAACCCAGGGGAGGGAGCCTACACCTTC
.	TRBJ1-5	TRBD1	TRBV9	CASSAGQGTGQPQHF	TGTGCCAGCAGCGCCGGACAGGGGACGGGTCAGCCCCAGCATTTT
.	TRBJ1-4	.	TRBV21-1	CASRGRGGRTGGFNEKLFF	TGTGCCAGCAGGGGTAGGGGTGGGAGGACAGGGGGCTTTAATGAAAAACTGTTTTTT
.	TRBJ2-5	.	TRBV2	CASSEDLGEETQYF	TGTGCCAGCAGTGAAGATCTGGGAGAAGAGACCCAGTACTTC
.	TRBJ1-2	.	TRBV15	CATTSGTSLRSYGYTF	TGTGCCACCACCTCCGGGACAAGCCTCCGCTCGTATGGCTACACCTTC
.	TRBJ1-6	TRBD1	TRBV30	CAWMLKGARSPLHF	TGTGCCTGGATGTTAAAGGGGGCTAGGTCACCCCTCCACTTT
.	TRBJ1-4	.	TRBV6-2/TRBV6-3	CASSNDGSTNEKLFF	TGTGCCAGCAGTAACGACGGGTCAACTAATGAAAAACTGTTTTTT
.	TRBJ2-7	TRBD2	TRBV7-2	CASSFSGGVYEQYF	TGTGCCAGCAGCTTTAGCGGGGGGGTCTACGAGCAGTACTTC
.	TRBJ1-2	.	TRBV10-3	CAISEGQSVDGYTF	TGTGCCATCAGTGAGGGACAGTCCGTGGATGGCTACACCTTC
.	TRBJ1-3	.	TRBV30	CAWRTSGGGGNTIYF	TGTGCCTGGAGGACCTCGGGGGGTGGGGGAAACACCATATATTTT
.	TRBJ2-1	.	TRBV25-1	CASSGLLGGSYNEQFF	TGTGCCAGCAGTGGACTATTAGGGGGATCTTACAATGAGCAGTTCTTC
.	TRBJ2-7	TRBD1	TRBV5-1	CASSTGQGPYEQYF	TGCGCCAGCAGCACGGGACAGGGTCCCTACGAGCAGTACTTC
.	TRBJ2-5	TRBD2	TRBV7-9	CASSRGGGGQETQYF	TGTGCCAGCAGCCGTGGAGGCGGGGGCCAAGAGACCCAGTACTTC
.	TRBJ1-2	.	TRBV19	CASSMGIQGYGYTF	TGTGCCAGTAGTATGGGGATACAGGGCTATGGCTACACCTTC
once	TRBJ2-1	TRBD2	TRBV5-5	CASSLAGSSGGLLHEQFF	TGTGCCAGCAGCTTGGCCGGGTCTAGCGGGGGACTTTTACATGAGCAGTTCTTC
once	TRBJ1-2	.	TRBV5-8	CASSLDRVVYGYTF	TGTGCCAGCAGCTTGGACAGGGTGGTCTATGGCTACACCTTC
few	TRBJ2-2	TRBD1	TRBV18	CASSPDRDTGELFF	TGTGCCAGCTCACCGGACAGGGACACCGGGGAGCTGTTTTTT
few	TRBJ2-7	TRBD1	TRBV27	CASSRSPGQGASGQYF	TGTGCCAGCAGTCGTTCCCCGGGACAGGGGGCTTCCGGGCAGTACTTC
.	TRBJ1-2	.	TRBV20-1	CSASKGGEAQGYGYTF	TGCAGTGCTAGTAAGGGTGGGGAGGCTCAGGGCTATGGCTACACCTTC
.	TRBJ2-7	TRBD1	TRBV18	CASSRQATGDRYEQYF	TGTGCCAGCTCACGGCAGGCTACAGGGGACCGGTACGAGCAGTACTTC
.	TRBJ2-5	TRBD2	TRBV19	CASSRTSGRGETQYF	TGTGCCAGTAGTAGAACTAGCGGGAGAGGAGAGACCCAGTACTTC
.	TRBJ2-5	TRBD2	TRBV5-4	CASSQAGTSGQETQYF	TGTGCCAGCAGCCAAGCCGGAACTAGCGGACAAGAGACCCAGTACTTC
.	TRBJ2-1	.	TRBV5-4	CASSSRRAIGNEQFF	TGTGCCAGCAGCTCCCGGAGGGCCATCGGAAATGAGCAGTTCTTC
.	TRBJ2-5	TRBD2	TRBV4-1	CASSHGLAGGLETQYF	TGCGCCAGCAGCCACGGACTAGCGGGGGGGCTGGAGACCCAGTACTTC
.	TRBJ1-6	.	TRBV6-5	CASSISGVDSPLHF	TGTGCCAGCAGTATCTCAGGGGTGGATTCACCCCTCCACTTT
.	TRBJ1-5	.	TRBV16	CASSQSERGVGNQPQHF	TGTGCCAGCAGCCAATCTGAAAGGGGCGTTGGCAATCAGCCCCAGCATTTT
.	TRBJ2-5	.	TRBV30	CAWSVLAGETQYF	TGTGCCTGGAGTGTACTAGCAGGGGAGACCCAGTACTTC
.	TRBJ2-1	TRBD2	TRBV4-1	CASNSGSLEQFF	TGCGCCAGCAATAGCGGGAGCCTTGAGCAGTTCTTC
once	TRBJ1-2	.	TRBV12-5	CASGLLAAELRSNGYTF	TGTGCTAGTGGTTTGTTGGCAGCAGAACTAAGGAGCAATGGCTACACCTTC
.	TRBJ2-5	.	TRBV12-5	CASGLRGQETQYF	TGTGCTAGTGGTTTGAGAGGACAAGAGACCCAGTACTTC
many	TRBJ2-3	.	TRBV18	CASSPGQKDTQYF	TGTGCCAGCTCGCCCGGACAGAAAGATACGCAGTATTTT
few	TRBJ1-2	TRBD1	TRBV2	CASSETGEDGYTF	TGTGCCAGCAGCGAGACAGGGGAGGACGGCTACACCTTC
.	TRBJ1-2	TRBD1	TRBV12-3/TRBV12-4	CASSYDRAWGYTF	TGTGCCAGCAGTTACGACAGGGCCTGGGGCTACACCTTC